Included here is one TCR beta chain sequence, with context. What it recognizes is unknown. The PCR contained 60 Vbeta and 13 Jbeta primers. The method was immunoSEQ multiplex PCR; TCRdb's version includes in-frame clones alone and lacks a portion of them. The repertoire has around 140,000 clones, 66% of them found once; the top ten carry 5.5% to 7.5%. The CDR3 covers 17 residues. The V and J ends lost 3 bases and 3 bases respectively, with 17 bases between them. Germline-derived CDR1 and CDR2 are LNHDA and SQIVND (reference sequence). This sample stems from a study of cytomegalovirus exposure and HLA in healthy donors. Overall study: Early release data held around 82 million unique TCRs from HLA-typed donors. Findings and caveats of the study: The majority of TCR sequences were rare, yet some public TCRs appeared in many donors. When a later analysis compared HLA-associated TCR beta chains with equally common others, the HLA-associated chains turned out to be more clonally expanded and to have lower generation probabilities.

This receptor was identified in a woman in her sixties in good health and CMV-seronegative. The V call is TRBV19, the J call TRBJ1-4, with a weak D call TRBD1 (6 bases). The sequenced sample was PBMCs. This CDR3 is CASSIGELSGANEKLFF. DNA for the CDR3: TGTGCCAGTAGTATCGGGGAACTCTCAGGGGCTAATGAAAAACTGTTTTTT. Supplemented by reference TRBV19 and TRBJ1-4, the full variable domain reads DGGITQSPKYLFRKEGQNVTLSCEQNLNHDAMYWYRQDPGQGLRLIYYSQIVNDFQKGDIAEGYSVSREKKESFPLTVTSAQKNPTAFYLCASSIGELSGANEKLFFGSGTQLSVL.